These T cell receptor beta chains were read from a single sample in a study of blood T cell repertoires in COVID-19. Generated by immunoSEQ multiplex PCR, the TCRdb table keeps only in-frame clones and is missing some. Counted here are some 60,000 clones, approximately 86% occurring once; the ten biggest clones make up under 1.3%. Sequencing was carried out using peripheral blood. The receptors were sampled from a man in his 70s with acute or convalescent COVID-19. Each CDR3 is given with its conserved first and last residue. A D gene is named only where the DNA matches it firmly. Size values are once, few and many counts, or a class for expanded clones, and some rows have none.

j_call,d_call,v_call,clone_size,cdr3_nt,cdr3_aa
TRBJ2-7,TRBD1,TRBV7-6,NA,TGTGCCAGCAGCTTATTCACAGGGGCGTCTGAGAGGAGCTACGAGCAGTACTTC,CASSLFTGASERSYEQYF
TRBJ1-5,TRBD1,TRBV9,NA,TGTGCCAGCAGCCAGGGACAGAATAGCAATCAGCCCCAGCATTTT,CASSQGQNSNQPQHF
TRBJ1-4,NA,TRBV28,NA,TGTGCCAGCAGTCTCGACAGTAATGAAAAACTGTTTTTT,CASSLDSNEKLFF
TRBJ2-6,TRBD1,TRBV27,NA,TGTGCCAGCGGGGGAGACAGGGGGCTTGGGGCCAACGTCCTGACTTTC,CASGGDRGLGANVLTF
TRBJ2-1,TRBD2,TRBV28,NA,TGTGCCAGCAGTTTATCCCCTAGCGGGACCCACAATGAGCAGTTCTTC,CASSLSPSGTHNEQFF
TRBJ1-2,NA,TRBV30,NA,TGTGCCTGGACCACCCTCGACAGGTTCTATGGCTACACCTTC,CAWTTLDRFYGYTF
TRBJ1-2,TRBD1,TRBV5-1,NA,TGCGCCAGCAGCCTAGGACAGGGGAGATATGGCTACACCTTC,CASSLGQGRYGYTF
TRBJ1-6,TRBD1,TRBV18,NA,TGTGCCAGCTCACCAACGGGACAGGGCGGACCCCTCCACTTT,CASSPTGQGGPLHF
TRBJ1-1,TRBD1,TRBV3-1/TRBV3-2,NA,TGTGCCAGCAGTGCCGGGACAGGGATCACTGAAGCTTTCTTT,CASSAGTGITEAFF
TRBJ1-2,NA,TRBV4-1,NA,TGCGCCAGCAGCCAAGTAGTCACAGGGAGCTATGGCTACACCTTC,CASSQVVTGSYGYTF
TRBJ2-1,NA,TRBV7-2,NA,TGTGCCAGCAGCTTCACTTACAGGGTACGCAATGAGCAGTTCTTC,CASSFTYRVRNEQFF
TRBJ1-2,TRBD1,TRBV10-3,NA,TGTGCCATCAGTGGCGACAGGGCTAACTATGGCTACACCTTC,CAISGDRANYGYTF
TRBJ1-1,NA,TRBV7-6,few,TGTGCCAGCAGGCCAGCGGCCGGGACTGAAGCTTTCTTT,CASRPAAGTEAFF
TRBJ2-1,NA,TRBV5-4,few,TGTGCCAGCAGTCCGGAGGAGGGATGGGGTGAGCAGTTCTTC,CASSPEEGWGEQFF
TRBJ2-3,NA,TRBV3-1/TRBV3-2,NA,TGTGCCAGCAGCCAAGGGGCCGCAATGGGGCCTTCAGATACGCAGTATTTT,CASSQGAAMGPSDTQYF
TRBJ2-3,NA,TRBV14,NA,TGTGCCAGCAGCCCCCTCGCAGGAACAGATACGCAGTATTTT,CASSPLAGTDTQYF
TRBJ2-1,TRBD1,TRBV15,NA,TGTGCCACCAGCACCCCGGACAGGGTGTGGAATGAGCAGTTCTTC,CATSTPDRVWNEQFF
TRBJ1-2,TRBD1,TRBV28,NA,TGTGCCAGCACCTCCGGACAGGGCTATGGCTACACCTTC,CASTSGQGYGYTF
TRBJ2-7,TRBD1,TRBV29-1,once,TGCAGCGCTGGATATGGACAGGCCTACGAGCAGTACTTC,CSAGYGQAYEQYF
TRBJ2-7,TRBD1,TRBV5-5,NA,TGTGCCAGCAGCTTGGTTTGGACAGGGACCTACGAGCAGTACTTC,CASSLVWTGTYEQYF
TRBJ1-5,NA,TRBV5-1,NA,TGCGCCAGCAGTCCCGTCTCGACAGAGCAGCCCCAGCATTTT,CASSPVSTEQPQHF
TRBJ1-6,NA,TRBV18,few,TGTGCCAGCTCACCACCGAGAGGGAAGTATAATTCACCCCTCCACTTT,CASSPPRGKYNSPLHF
TRBJ2-1,TRBD2,TRBV2,NA,TGTGCCAGCATTCGAGGGACTAGCGGGTACAATGAGCAGTTCTTC,CASIRGTSGYNEQFF
TRBJ1-5,TRBD1,TRBV28,NA,TGTGCCAGCAGAACACAGGGGCCTCAGCCCCAGCATTTT,CASRTQGPQPQHF
TRBJ1-2,NA,TRBV10-2,NA,TGCGCCAGCAGTCATCGACAGGCTAACTATGGCTACACCTTC,CASSHRQANYGYTF
TRBJ1-1,TRBD1,TRBV3-1/TRBV3-2,once,TGTGCCAGCAGCCAAGAGGACAGGCCAAACACTGAAGCTTTCTTT,CASSQEDRPNTEAFF
TRBJ1-5,NA,TRBV4-1,NA,TGCGCCAGCAGCCCCAGGGAGGGTCAGCCCCAGCATTTT,CASSPREGQPQHF
TRBJ2-7,TRBD1,TRBV7-8,NA,TGTGCCAGCAGCTACGGGACAGTAGACGAGCAGTACTTC,CASSYGTVDEQYF
TRBJ1-2,NA,TRBV28,NA,TGTGCCAGCAGTCCGGGACTCATGGTTGGCTACACCTTC,CASSPGLMVGYTF
TRBJ1-2,NA,TRBV28,NA,TGTGCCTTGGGGAGAACCACCGACTATGGCTACACCTTC,CALGRTTDYGYTF
TRBJ2-5,TRBD1,TRBV29-1,NA,TGCAGCGTAGAGACAGGGCCCGAGACCCAGTACTTC,CSVETGPETQYF
TRBJ2-7,NA,TRBV20-1,NA,TGCAGTGCTAGTTTAGGGGGGACAGAACTCTACGAGCAGTACTTC,CSASLGGTELYEQYF
TRBJ2-7,NA,TRBV4-1,NA,TGCGCCAGCAGCCAAGGAGGAGGAAAGTTGGAGCAGTACTTC,CASSQGGGKLEQYF
TRBJ2-5,NA,TRBV29-1,few,TGCAGCGTTGGGGGCCTTCGAGAGACCCAGTACTTC,CSVGGLRETQYF
TRBJ2-7,TRBD1,TRBV3-1/TRBV3-2,NA,TGTGCCAGCAGCTCTCACGGGACAGGGTCCTACGAGCAGTACTTC,CASSSHGTGSYEQYF
TRBJ1-6,NA,TRBV28,NA,TGTGCCAGCAGTTTTTACAGAGATAATTCACCCCTCCACTTT,CASSFYRDNSPLHF
TRBJ1-3,NA,TRBV21-1,NA,TGTGCCAGCAGCAACCGGAGACCCTCTGGAAACACCATATATTTT,CASSNRRPSGNTIYF
TRBJ1-5,NA,TRBV19,NA,TGTGCCAGTATTGGGACAAACCTCCTTAGCAATCAGCCCCAGCATTTT,CASIGTNLLSNQPQHF
TRBJ1-6,NA,TRBV6-5,NA,TGTGCCAGCAGTTACTCGAACACAGGGTTTTCACCCCTCCACTTT,CASSYSNTGFSPLHF
TRBJ1-1,NA,TRBV19,few,TGTGCCAGTAGCCCCGACAGGTCCACTGAAGCTTTCTTT,CASSPDRSTEAFF
TRBJ1-4,NA,TRBV4-2,NA,TGTGCCAGCAGCCAAGAGAAACGGGCAACTAATGAAAAACTGTTTTTT,CASSQEKRATNEKLFF
TRBJ2-5,TRBD2,TRBV19,NA,TGTGCCAGTAGTAGGGGGTCGGGAGGAGAGACCCAGTACTTC,CASSRGSGGETQYF
TRBJ2-7,NA,TRBV19,NA,TGTGCCAGTAGAGACAGACAGTCCTCCTACGAGCAGTACTTC,CASRDRQSSYEQYF
TRBJ2-2,NA,TRBV12-3/TRBV12-4,NA,TGTGCCAGCATCGCCGGCGGGGAGCTGTTTTTT,CASIAGGELFF
TRBJ1-2,NA,TRBV7-8,NA,TGTGCCAGCAGTCGAGACGGGAGCTATGGCTACACCTTC,CASSRDGSYGYTF
TRBJ2-2,TRBD1,TRBV5-1,few,TGCGCCAGCAGCTTACTACAGGGGATCGGGGAGCTGTTTTTT,CASSLLQGIGELFF
TRBJ2-1,TRBD2,TRBV6-2/TRBV6-3,NA,TGTGCCAGCAGTTACTCGAAACTACTAGCGGGAGGGAACTCCTACAATGAGCAGTTCTTC,CASSYSKLLAGGNSYNEQFF
TRBJ2-2,TRBD1,TRBV10-3,NA,TGTGCCATCAGTAACTACAGGGGGAACACCGGGGAGCTGTTTTTT,CAISNYRGNTGELFF
TRBJ2-7,TRBD1,TRBV19,NA,TGTGCCAGTAGTCCCGACAGGGGCCAACACATACCCTACGAGCAGTACTTC,CASSPDRGQHIPYEQYF
TRBJ2-3,NA,TRBV6-5,NA,TGTGCCAGCAGTTACTCAACAGTCACAGATACGCAGTATTTT,CASSYSTVTDTQYF
TRBJ2-1,TRBD2,TRBV5-1,NA,TGCGCCAGCAGGGCTGGACTAGAGGCAGAAAATGAGCAGTTCTTC,CASRAGLEAENEQFF
TRBJ2-7,NA,TRBV19,NA,TGTGCCAGTAGTACAGGGCTCTTGGGCGAGCAGTACTTC,CASSTGLLGEQYF
TRBJ2-2,NA,TRBV7-8,NA,TGTGCCAGCAGCCCGAGGACAGCGAACACCGGGGAGCTGTTTTTT,CASSPRTANTGELFF